What follows are 17 T cell receptor beta chains derived from one specimen sequenced in a study of blood T cell repertoires in COVID-19. This table comes from immunoSEQ multiplex PCR, and its TCRdb copy is limited to in-frame clones, with some not included. Here the sample spans some 240,000 clones, 84% being singletons. Sequenced: peripheral blood. These receptors came from a woman between 35 and 50 years old who had recovered from COVID-19.

This chain links TRBV5-6 with TRBJ1-2; D may be TRBD1 (5 bases). V was trimmed by 4 bases and J by 2 bases, leaving 15 bases between them. This CDR3 spans 15 amino acids. CDR1 SGHDT and CDR2 YYEEEE come from the germline V gene. CDR3 in DNA: TGTGCCAGCAGCCGACGGGGGAATCGGAACTATGGCTACACCTTC. Amino acid sequence: CASSRRGNRNYGYTF.

The chain employs TRBV2 and TRBJ2-1; 8 bases map to TRBD2. V gave up 8 bases and J gave up 5 bases; unmatched junction bases: 11. This CDR3 region has 15 residues. CDR1 and CDR2 (germline): SNHLY, FYNNEI. The CDR3 spells CASEASGSRNNEQFF. CDR3 bases: TGTGCCAGCGAGGCTAGCGGGTCACGAAACAATGAGCAGTTCTTC.

This rearrangement joins TRBV7-8 to TRBJ2-3; TRBD2 matches at 12 bases. CDR3 length equals 17 residues. Germline CDR1 and CDR2: SGHVS and FQNEAQ. Trimming took 4 bases from V and 1 from J; bases not matched to a gene: 6. CDR3 protein: CASSSPTSGGRTDTQYF. In DNA, the CDR3 is TGTGCCAGCAGCTCGCCGACTAGCGGGGGCCGCACAGATACGCAGTATTTT.

The V call is TRBV21-1, the J call TRBJ2-7; TRBD1, the table's D call, was not compared with the DNA. TRBV21-1 is described as a pseudogene. This CDR3 is built from 15 residues. The CDR3 nucleotides are TGTGCCAGCAGGTCCAGGGCTATAGGTTTTAACGAGCAGTACTTC. This sequence encodes CASRSRAIGFNEQYF.

The CDR3 here is CASSRNPGQGAEQYF. CDR3 coding DNA: TGTGCCAGCAGCCGGAACCCGGGACAGGGGGCTGAGCAGTACTTC. The rearrangement uses TRBV7-6 and TRBJ2-7, with 12 bases identical to TRBD1. The germline CDR1 and CDR2 sequences are SGHVS and FNYEAQ. This CDR3 has 15 amino acids. J was trimmed by 7 bases and V by 5 bases; bases with no gene match: 9.

This clone was seen only a few times. Other DNA sequences in the sample encode the same CDR3. The chain employs TRBV18 and TRBJ2-7; 7 nucleotides agree with TRBD1. J lost 0 bases, V lost 0 bases, and 2 bases had no gene match. CDR1 KGHSH and CDR2 LQKENI come from the germline V gene. The CDR3 extends over 15 amino acids. This chain's CDR3 is CASSPPGTVSYEQYF. The CDR3 DNA reads as TGTGCCAGCTCACCACCGGGGACAGTCTCCTACGAGCAGTACTTC.

The rearrangement links TRBV5-1 to TRBJ1-6, with D possibly TRBD1 on 6 matching bases. The germline CDR1 and CDR2 sequences are SGHRS and YFSETQ. CDR3 length: 14 amino acids. Trimming shortened V by 3 bases and J by 6 bases, and 10 bases separated the two germline ends. The CDR3 protein is CASSSGTPNSPLHF. The DNA for the CDR3 is TGCGCCAGCAGCTCCGGGACACCTAATTCACCCCTCCACTTT.

The rearrangement links TRBV11-3 to TRBJ2-1; TRBD1 agrees at 9 bases. CDR3 size: 16 residues. Germline values: CDR1 SGHNT, CDR2 YENEEA. The V segment lost 5 bases and the J segment 3 bases; nucleotides outside the gene matches: 8. The CDR3 coding sequence is TGTGCCAGCAGCCCGACAGGGGGGCGTCTCTACAATGAGCAGTTCTTC. Its translation: CASSPTGGRLYNEQFF.

The J gene is TRBJ2-7, the V gene TRBV7-9, with unresolved D. The V gene's germline CDR1 is SEHNR and CDR2 FQNEAQ (reference sequence). The CDR3 is 15 residues long. Trimming cost V 3 bases and J 0 bases, with 12 bases left between them. In DNA, the CDR3 is TGTGCCAGCAGCTTTGACACCCGAAGCTCCTACGAGCAGTACTTC. Protein product: CASSFDTRSSYEQYF.

The chain uses TRBV28 and TRBJ1-5, with 8 bases matching TRBD1. The junction had 4 bases not matched to a gene; V was cut back by 6 bases and J by 6 bases. Germline values: CDR1 MDHEN, CDR2 SYDVKM. The CDR3 consists of 13 residues. The CDR3: CASRWTGSQPQHF. CDR3 DNA: TGTGCCAGCAGGTGGACAGGGAGTCAGCCCCAGCATTTT.

The rearrangement joins TRBV2 to TRBJ2-1; the match to TRBD1 covers 7 bases. The CDR3 length is 15 residues. The germline V gene encodes CDR1 SNHLY and CDR2 FYNNEI. Trimming cost V 6 bases and J 4 bases; bases outside gene matches: 9. CDR3 DNA sequence: TGTGCCAGCAGACTTGGGACAGCTATGTACAATGAGCAGTTCTTC. It codes for CASRLGTAMYNEQFF.

The J gene is TRBJ1-1, the V gene TRBV23-1; D perhaps matches TRBD1 (6 bases). TRBV23-1 is an ORF, with its function uncertain. CDR3 size: 15 residues. V was cut by 3 bases and J by 1 base, with 12 bases left in between. The CDR3, as DNA: TGCGCCAGCAGTCATTTACGAGGGGGGAACACTGAAGCTTTCTTT. Amino acids: CASSHLRGGNTEAFF.

The V and J genes are TRBV28 and TRBJ1-2, with 7 bases fitting TRBD1. V dropped 4 bases and J dropped 7; count of bases not matched to a gene: 6. Per germline, CDR1 MDHEN and CDR2 SYDVKM. This CDR3 comprises 13 residues. The CDR3 sequence: CASSSGQEGGYTF. CDR3 sequence (DNA): TGTGCCAGCAGTTCCGGACAGGAGGGTGGCTACACCTTC.

The V and J genes are TRBV19 and TRBJ2-5; D is undetermined. The CDR3 has 13 amino acids. Per the germline V gene, CDR1 is LNHDA and CDR2 is SQIVND (reference sequence). Trimming removed 2 bases from V and 5 bases from J, with 9 bases in between. The CDR3 sequence is CASSITALETQYF. CDR3 DNA sequence: TGTGCCAGTAGTATAACAGCCCTTGAGACCCAGTACTTC.

This clone was recorded a few times. This chain links TRBV7-9 with TRBJ1-3; 7 positions agree with TRBD1. Germline V gives CDR1 SEHNR, CDR2 FQNEAQ (reference sequence). Trimming took 1 base from V and 2 from J; bases not matched to a gene: 2. CDR3 size: 15 residues. CDR3 sequence: CASSLGGQPGNTIYF. The CDR3 bases are TGTGCCAGCAGCTTAGGGGGACAGCCTGGAAACACCATATATTTT. Supplemented by reference TRBV7-9 and TRBJ1-3, the full variable domain reads DTGVSQNPRHKITKRGQNVTFRCDPISEHNRLYWYRQTLGQGPEFLTYFQNEAQLEKSRLLSDRFSAERPKGSFSTLEIQRTEQGDSAMYLCASSLGGQPGNTIYFGEGSWLTVV.

The V call is TRBV28, the J call TRBJ1-2; TRBD1 agrees at 8 bases. Germline values: CDR1 MDHEN, CDR2 SYDVKM. This CDR3 region has 16 residues. V lost 5 bases and J lost 4; bases outside the gene matches: 12. In nucleotides, the CDR3 is TGTGCCAGCAGTGAGATCGGGACAGGCTTTAGCTATGGCTACACCTTC. Its protein is CASSEIGTGFSYGYTF.

The chain recombines TRBV29-1 with TRBJ2-3, with D possibly TRBD2 on 6 matching bases. Germline V CDR1 and CDR2: SQVTM, ANQGSEA. V lost 4 bases and J lost 1, with 15 bases in between. This CDR3 contains 15 residues. CDR3 loop: CSVGFRGSRTDTQYF. The CDR3 DNA follows: TGCAGCGTTGGATTCCGGGGGAGTCGCACAGATACGCAGTATTTT.